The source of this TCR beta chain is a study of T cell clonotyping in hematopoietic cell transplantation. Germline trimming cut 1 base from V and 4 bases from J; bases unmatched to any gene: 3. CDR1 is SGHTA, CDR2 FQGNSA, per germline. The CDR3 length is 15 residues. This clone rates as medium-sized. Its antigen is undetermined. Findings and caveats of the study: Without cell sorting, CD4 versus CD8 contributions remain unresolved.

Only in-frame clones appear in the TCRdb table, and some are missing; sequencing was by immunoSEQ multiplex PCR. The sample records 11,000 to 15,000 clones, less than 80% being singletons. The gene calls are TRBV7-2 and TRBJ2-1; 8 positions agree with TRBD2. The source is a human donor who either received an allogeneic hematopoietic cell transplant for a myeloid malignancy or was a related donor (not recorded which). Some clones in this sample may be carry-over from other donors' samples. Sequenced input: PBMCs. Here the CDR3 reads CASSLGAGEYNEQFF. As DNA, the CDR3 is TGTGCCAGCAGCTTAGGAGCGGGAGAGTACAATGAGCAGTTCTTC.